The T cell receptor (beta chain) described here comes from a study of control samples from healthy donors and cancer patients. Assay used: immunoSEQ multiplex PCR; TCRdb lists only in-frame clones, some missing. The table includes 70,000 to 75,000 clones, about 94% detected once. This CDR3 spans 14 amino acids. V was cut by 2 bases and J by 1 base, with 6 bases left in between. The germline V gene encodes CDR1 MDHEN and CDR2 SYDVKM. This clonotype was obtained from a woman aged 25 to 39 in good health. Source material: blood. This chain links TRBV28 with TRBJ1-3; D not certain. CDR3 protein: CASSLGGSGNTIYF. CDR3 DNA: TGTGCCAGCAGTTTAGGTGGTTCTGGAAACACCATATATTTT.